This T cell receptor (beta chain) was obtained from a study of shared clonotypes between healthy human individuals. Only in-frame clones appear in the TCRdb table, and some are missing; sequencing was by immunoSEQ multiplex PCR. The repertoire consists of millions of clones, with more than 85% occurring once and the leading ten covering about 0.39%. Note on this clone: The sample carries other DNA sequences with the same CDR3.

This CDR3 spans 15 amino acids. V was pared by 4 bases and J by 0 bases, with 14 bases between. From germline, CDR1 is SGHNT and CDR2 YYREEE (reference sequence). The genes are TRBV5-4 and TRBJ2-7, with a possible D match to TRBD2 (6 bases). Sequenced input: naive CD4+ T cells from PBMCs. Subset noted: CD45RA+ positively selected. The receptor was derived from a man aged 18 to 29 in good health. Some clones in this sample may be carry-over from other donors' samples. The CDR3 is CASSLGGRASYEQYF. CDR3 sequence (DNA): TGTGCCAGCAGCCTCGGGGGACGGGCCTCCTACGAGCAGTACTTC. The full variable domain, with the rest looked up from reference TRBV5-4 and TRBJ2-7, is ETGVTQSPTHLIKTRGQQVTLRCSSQSGHNTVSWYQQALGQGPQFIFQYYREEENGRGNFPPRFSGLQFPNYSSELNVNALELDDSALYLCASSLGGRASYEQYFGPGTRLTVT.